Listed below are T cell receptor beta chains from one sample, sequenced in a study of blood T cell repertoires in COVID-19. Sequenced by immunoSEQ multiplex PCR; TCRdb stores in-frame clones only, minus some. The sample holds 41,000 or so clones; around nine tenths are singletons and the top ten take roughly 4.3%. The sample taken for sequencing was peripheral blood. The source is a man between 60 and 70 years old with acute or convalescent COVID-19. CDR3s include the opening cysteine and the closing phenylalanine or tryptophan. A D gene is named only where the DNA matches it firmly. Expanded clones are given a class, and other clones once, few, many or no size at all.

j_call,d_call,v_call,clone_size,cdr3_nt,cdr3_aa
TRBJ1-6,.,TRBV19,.,TGTGCCAGTAGTATCCGGGGAGGCCAGGCTTCACCCCTCCACTTT,CASSIRGGQASPLHF
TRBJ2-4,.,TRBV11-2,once,TGTGCCAGCAGCGAAACAGGCATTCAGTACTTC,CASSETGIQYF
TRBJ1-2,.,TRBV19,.,TGTGCCAGTAGTATTTCAGTGTCTGGCTACACCTTC,CASSISVSGYTF
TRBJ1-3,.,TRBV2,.,TGTGCCAGCAGTGAATGGCTGGTCCCCATGACTGGAAACACCATATATTTT,CASSEWLVPMTGNTIYF
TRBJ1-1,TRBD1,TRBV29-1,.,TGCAGCGGGGCCGGGACAGGGTATACTGAAGCTTTCTTT,CSGAGTGYTEAFF
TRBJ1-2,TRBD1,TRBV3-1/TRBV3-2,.,TGTGCCAGCAGCCACTCCGGACAGGTCTTTTTCACTAACTATGGCTACACCTTC,CASSHSGQVFFTNYGYTF
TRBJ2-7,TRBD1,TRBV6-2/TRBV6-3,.,TGTGCCAGCAGTTCAACCCTGACAGGGGGACCCTACGAGCAGTACTTC,CASSSTLTGGPYEQYF
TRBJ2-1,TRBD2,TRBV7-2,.,TGTGCCAGCAGCGATTCCGGGACTAGCAGGCCCCAAGATGAGCAGTTCTTC,CASSDSGTSRPQDEQFF
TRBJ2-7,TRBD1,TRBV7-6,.,TGTGCCAGCAGCCAGGACAGGGGGCTTGGTGAGCAGTACTTC,CASSQDRGLGEQYF
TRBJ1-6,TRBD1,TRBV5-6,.,TGTGCCAGCAGGGACAGGGGTTATAATTCACCCCTCCACTTT,CASRDRGYNSPLHF
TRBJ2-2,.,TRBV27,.,TGTGCCAGCAGTTTAACTGGGAGCACCGGGGAGCTGTTTTTT,CASSLTGSTGELFF
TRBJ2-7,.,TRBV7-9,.,TGTGCCAGCAACCCCCCGGGAACTGGGGAGCAGTACTTC,CASNPPGTGEQYF
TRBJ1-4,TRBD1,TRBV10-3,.,TGTGCCATCAGTGACCACTCGGGACAGGGGATTGAAAAACTGTTTTTT,CAISDHSGQGIEKLFF
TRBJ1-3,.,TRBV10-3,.,TGTGCCATCGGGGGGGCCTCTGGAAACACCATATATTTT,CAIGGASGNTIYF
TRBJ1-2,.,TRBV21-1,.,TGTGCCAGCATGCACAGGGGGCTTAACTATGGCTACACCTTC,CASMHRGLNYGYTF